A selection of T cell receptor beta chains follows, all from one sample in a study of follicular helper T cells after annual influenza vaccination. Measured with immunoSEQ multiplex PCR; TCRdb has only the in-frame clones, and not every one. Of about 10,000 clones listed, under 85% are singletons. This sample comprised CXCR5- memory CD4+ T cells sorted from blood, obtained 7 days after influenza vaccination. The receptors were sampled from an adult who received the influenza vaccine. CDR3s leave out the opening cysteine and the closing phenylalanine or tryptophan.

J gene	V gene	CDR3 protein
TRBJ2-5	TRBV9	ASSVTGRETQY
TRBJ1-2	TRBV5-4	ASSFDGNYGYT
TRBJ1-6	TRBV5-1	ASSSGSGNSPLH
TRBJ2-1	TRBV2	ASSADRGSYNEQF
TRBJ1-2	TRBV7-9	ASSVPIGQGADGYT
TRBJ2-1	TRBV29-1	SVGLAGGLEQF
TRBJ2-5	TRBV5-5	ASTSHGGPETQY
TRBJ2-5	TRBV11-2	ASSGVASTRETQY
TRBJ2-3	TRBV7-2	ASSLAPGTDTQY
TRBJ1-5	TRBV7-2	ASSLGGVSNQPQH
TRBJ2-5	TRBV11-3	ASSPGTSGVETQY
TRBJ2-3	TRBV19	ASRSRTTARPDTQY
TRBJ2-7	TRBV4-3	ASSQGAGTGSSYEQY
TRBJ2-7	TRBV19	ASSTQTTQSGYEQY
TRBJ2-1	TRBV10-1	ASSESASGMYNEQF
TRBJ2-2	TRBV4-3	ASSQDSGMKLF
TRBJ2-5	TRBV5-4	ASSPRSSGGSGETQY
TRBJ2-2	TRBV30	AWSGDTGELF
TRBJ2-2	TRBV7-2	ASSREIRGDTGELF
TRBJ2-7	TRBV20-1	SARERYEQY
TRBJ1-2	TRBV4-1	ASSQDRGNYGYT
TRBJ2-3	TRBV2	ASSVGLAGGSRSRDTQY
TRBJ1-1	TRBV28	ASSLSLMTGGNTEAF
TRBJ2-6	TRBV7-3	ASSRDRDSGANVLT
TRBJ2-1	TRBV28	ASSQSGTGLYNEQF